The sequence of this T cell receptor (beta chain) was determined in a study of cytomegalovirus exposure and HLA in healthy donors. Whole-study findings and limits: According to the study, around 180 TCR beta chains were cytomegalovirus-associated. Donors belonging to an Asian-associated ancestry cluster reportedly showed fewer N-insertions in productive TCRs than the approximately 670-donor mean, according to what a later analysis found.

To note about this clone: Its antigen is still unknown.

The PCR had 60 Vbeta and 13 Jbeta primers. Authors' processing steps: Later reanalysis found 80 million or so unique TCR beta chains, 10 million to 12 million of them shared. Assay used: immunoSEQ multiplex PCR; TCRdb lists only in-frame clones, some missing. That table furnishes V, J and clone size, whereas the DNA furnished D and trimming. The table has about 200,000 clones, 70% to 80% seen once. This receptor was obtained from a young woman in good health and CMV-seronegative. Material: PBMCs.

The DNA for the CDR3 is TGCGCCAGCAGCCAAGCGGGAGATTCACCCCTCCACTTT. As protein: CASSQAGDSPLHF. The V and J genes are TRBV4-1 and TRBJ1-6; D is unclear. The CDR3 runs 13 residues. Per the germline V gene, CDR1 is MGHRA and CDR2 is YSYEKL. The V end lost 1 base, the J end lost 8 bases, and 6 bases lay between the germline ends.